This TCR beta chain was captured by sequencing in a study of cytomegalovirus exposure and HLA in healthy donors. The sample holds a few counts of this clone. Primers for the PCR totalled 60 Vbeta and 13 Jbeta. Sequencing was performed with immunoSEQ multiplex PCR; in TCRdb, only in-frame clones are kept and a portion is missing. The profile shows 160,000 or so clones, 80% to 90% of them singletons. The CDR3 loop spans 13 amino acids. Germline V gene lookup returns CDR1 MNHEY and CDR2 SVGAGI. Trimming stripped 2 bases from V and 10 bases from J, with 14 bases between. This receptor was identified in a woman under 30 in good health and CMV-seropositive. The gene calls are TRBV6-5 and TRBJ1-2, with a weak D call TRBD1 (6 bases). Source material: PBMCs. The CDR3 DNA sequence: TGTGCCAGCAGTTACGGGCCCAGGGGCGCCTACACCTTC. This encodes CASSYGPRGAYTF.